This TCR beta chain is from a study of human T cells and chemical hapten exposure. This clonotype has a count of ten or more. TCRdb re-derived calls from the RACE reads in MiXCR, one entry per CDR3 protein. The sample carries approximately 340,000 distinct CDR3 sequences, approximately 6.3% recorded once. Time point noted: patch test 1, 2 weeks after DPC sensitization. Sample treatment: therapeutic diphenylcyclopropenone sensitization with weekly scalp DPC. V was trimmed by 2 bases and J by 5 bases, leaving 11 bases between them. CDR1 is MRHNA, CDR2 SNTAGT, per germline. The CDR3 is 14 residues long. Specimen: whole blood, collected in connection with sensitization to the hapten diphenylcyclopropenone (DPC). The receptor was isolated from a woman aged 18-29 years with alopecia areata. Some clones in this sample may be carry-over from other donors' samples. J is TRBJ2-3 and V is TRBV6-4; a possible D gene is TRBD2 (7 bases). This chain's CDR3 is CASSDGGAGDTQYF. CDR3 coding DNA: TGTGCCAGCAGTGACGGGGGGGCCGGAGATACGCAGTATTTT.